In its sample, the clone carrying this T cell receptor (beta chain) was seen a few times. Its antigen remains unidentified. The CDR3 contains 13 residues. V was shortened by 6 bases and J by 4 bases, with 10 bases between the two germline ends. Per germline, CDR1 ENHRY and CDR2 SYGVKD. These data are taken from a study of T cells after yellow fever vaccination. The study, taken as a whole, reports: Clonotype sharing between CD4 and CD8 compartments was small. Abundant clonotypes from the bulk population could have been carried over as contaminants into FACS-sorted repertoires.

TCRdb used MiXCR to reprocess the 5' RACE reads, holding one entry per CDR3 protein. This table has 200,000 to 300,000 distinct CDR3 sequences, approximately 6.8% appearing once. This chain links TRBV10-3 with TRBJ2-1; D gene uncertain. The sequencing here drew on CD4+ T cells sorted from PBMCs, taken on the day of the yellow fever booster vaccination. This clonotype was sampled from a man aged 30-40 years who received the YFV17D yellow fever vaccine. The CDR3 coding sequence is TGTGCCATCAGGCAATCGCAGTACAATGAGCAGTTCTTC. Translated, it gives CAIRQSQYNEQFF.